Each of the 13 T cell receptor beta chains below was sequenced from the same sample in a study of blood T cell repertoires in COVID-19. Data came from immunoSEQ multiplex PCR; TCRdb stores just in-frame clones and leaves some out. Of around 68,000 clones in the sample, 87% were seen once. The sequenced sample consisted of peripheral blood. The source is a middle-aged man with active COVID-19.

This rearrangement joins TRBV1 to TRBJ2-7; the table assigns TRBD2, which was not confirmed against the DNA. TRBV1 is assigned pseudogene status. The length of the CDR3 is 16 residues. CDR3 nucleotide sequence: TGCACCAGCAGCCAAGAAGAGAGTCCCTCTTCCTACGAGCAGTACTTC. Its translation: CTSSQEESPSSYEQYF.

The rearrangement links TRBV9 to TRBJ1-2; tentative D call: TRBD1 (6 bases). CDR1 is SGDLS, CDR2 YYNGEE, per germline. The CDR3 consists of 13 residues. Trimming cost V 0 bases and J 10 bases, with 13 bases left between them. The CDR3 region has the DNA TGTGCCAGCAGCGTAGCCCCCAGGGGTTACTACACCTTC. Translated, it gives CASSVAPRGYYTF.

V and J are TRBV28 and TRBJ1-5; D gene uncertain. The V gene lost 6 bases and the J gene lost 2 bases, with 17 bases spanning the gap. The CDR3 is made up of 16 amino acids. Per the germline V gene, CDR1 is MDHEN and CDR2 is SYDVKM. CDR3 loop: CASSPPLMARNQPQHF. The CDR3 nucleotides are TGTGCCAGCAGCCCCCCTTTAATGGCACGCAATCAGCCCCAGCATTTT.

The CDR3 DNA follows: TGTGCCAGTAAACGGCGGGAGGGGTACAATGAGCAGTTCTTC. It yields the protein CASKRREGYNEQFF. V and J are TRBV19 and TRBJ2-1; 9 bases are a match to TRBD2. The V segment lost 7 bases and the J segment 4 bases; nucleotides outside the gene matches: 5. Germline CDR1 LNHDA, CDR2 SQIVND (reference sequence). The CDR3 contains 14 residues.

The chain combines TRBV29-1 with TRBJ1-1, with D perhaps matching TRBD1 (5 bases). CDR1 and CDR2 (germline): SQVTM, ANQGSEA. V was pared by 7 bases and J by 1 base, with 13 bases between. There are 13 residues in the CDR3. CDR3: CSADRGGNTEAFF. The DNA of the CDR3 is TGCAGCGCCGACCGCGGGGGGAACACTGAAGCTTTCTTT.

This clone occurred a few times. This chain uses TRBV4-1 with TRBJ1-2; 7 bases map to TRBD1. The CDR3 has 16 amino acids. V lost 6 bases, J lost 4 bases, and 14 bases stayed unmatched. CDR1 MGHRA and CDR2 YSYEKL come from the germline V gene. CDR3 sequence: CASRGTRDSQFYGYTF. In DNA form, the CDR3 reads TGCGCCAGCAGGGGCACCCGGGACAGCCAATTCTATGGCTACACCTTC.

This chain joins TRBV6-1 and TRBJ1-6; TRBD1 matches at 9 bases. The CDR3 has 16 residues. Germline V gene lookup returns CDR1 MNHNS and CDR2 SASEGT. J lost 5 bases, V lost 4 bases, and 6 bases had no gene match. The CDR3 nucleotides read TGTGCCAGCAGTGGGACAGGGGTTGCTCATAATTCACCCCTCCACTTT. This encodes CASSGTGVAHNSPLHF.

This clone came up once. The J gene is TRBJ2-2, the V gene TRBV4-1; D uncertain. Trimming removed 0 bases from V and 1 base from J, with 12 bases in between. CDR3 length: 17 residues. Germline CDR1 reads MGHRA; CDR2 reads YSYEKL. The CDR3 loop is CASSQEKSHLNTGELFF. CDR3 coding DNA: TGCGCCAGCAGCCAAGAGAAGAGTCATTTGAACACCGGGGAGCTGTTTTTT.

This chain uses TRBV28 with TRBJ2-3; 8 bases agree with TRBD2. The CDR3 is made up of 14 amino acids. The V segment lost 4 bases and the J segment 1 base; nucleotides outside the gene matches: 1. Germline CDR1 is MDHEN and CDR2 is SYDVKM. This CDR3 is CASSSTSGTDTQYF. DNA of the CDR3: TGTGCCAGCAGTTCGACTAGCGGCACAGATACGCAGTATTTT.

The rearrangement links TRBV10-3 to TRBJ2-7; D not resolved. CDR1 is ENHRY and CDR2 is SYGVKD in the germline V gene. This CDR3 spans 13 amino acids. V was pared by 3 bases and J by 1 base, with 7 bases between. CDR3 in DNA: TGTGCCATCAGTGACCACGGTTCCTACGAGCAGTACTTC. This encodes CAISDHGSYEQYF.

The chain couples TRBV19 to TRBJ2-3; perhaps TRBD1 as D (5 bases). Germline V CDR1 and CDR2: LNHDA, SQIVND (reference sequence). V lost 1 base, J lost 0 bases, and 11 bases lay in between. The CDR3 length is 16 residues. The CDR3 DNA is TGTGCCAGTAGTATAGGACAGACGACTAGCACAGATACGCAGTATTTT. This translates into CASSIGQTTSTDTQYF.

This chain joins TRBV28 and TRBJ1-4; possibly TRBD1 for D (5 bases). The germline V gene encodes CDR1 MDHEN and CDR2 SYDVKM. The CDR3 totals 15 residues. V was pared by 5 bases and J by 8 bases, with 18 bases between. CDR3 protein: CASSHGQGGREKLFF. CDR3 DNA: TGTGCCAGCAGTCACGGCCAGGGAGGTCGGGAAAAACTGTTTTTT. Together with reference TRBV28 and TRBJ1-4, the CDR3 gives the full variable domain: DVKVTQSSRYLVKRTGEKVFLECVQDMDHENMFWYRQDPGLGLRLIYFSYDVKMKEKGDIPEGYSVSREKKERFSLILESASTNQTSMYLCASSHGQGGREKLFFGSGTQLSVL.

Details on this clone: A junction end diverges from the germline sequence, so it may reflect a read error. The V call is TRBV29-1, the J call TRBJ1-2, with a possible D match to TRBD1 (6 bases). Germline loops: CDR1 SQVTM, CDR2 ANQGSEA. The CDR3 is made up of 13 amino acids. Here the CDR3 reads CSVEGGGPYGYTF. In DNA form, the CDR3 reads TGCAGCGTCGAAGGGGGGGGGCCCTATGGCTACACCTTC.